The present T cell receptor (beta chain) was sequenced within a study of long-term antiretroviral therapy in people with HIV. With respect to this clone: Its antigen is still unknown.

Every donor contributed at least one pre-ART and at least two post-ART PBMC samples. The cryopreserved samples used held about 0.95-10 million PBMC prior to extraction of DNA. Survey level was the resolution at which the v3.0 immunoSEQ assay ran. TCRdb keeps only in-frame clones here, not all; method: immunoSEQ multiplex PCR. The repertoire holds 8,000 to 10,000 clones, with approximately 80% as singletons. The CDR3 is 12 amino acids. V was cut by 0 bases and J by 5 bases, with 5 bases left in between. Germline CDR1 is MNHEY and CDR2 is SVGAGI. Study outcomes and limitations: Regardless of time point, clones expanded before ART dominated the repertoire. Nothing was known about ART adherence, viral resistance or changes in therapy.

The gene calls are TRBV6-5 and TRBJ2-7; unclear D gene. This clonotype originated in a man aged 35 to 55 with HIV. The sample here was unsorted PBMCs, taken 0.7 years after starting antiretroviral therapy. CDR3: CASSYSENEQYF. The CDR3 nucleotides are TGTGCCAGCAGTTACTCTGAAAACGAGCAGTACTTC.